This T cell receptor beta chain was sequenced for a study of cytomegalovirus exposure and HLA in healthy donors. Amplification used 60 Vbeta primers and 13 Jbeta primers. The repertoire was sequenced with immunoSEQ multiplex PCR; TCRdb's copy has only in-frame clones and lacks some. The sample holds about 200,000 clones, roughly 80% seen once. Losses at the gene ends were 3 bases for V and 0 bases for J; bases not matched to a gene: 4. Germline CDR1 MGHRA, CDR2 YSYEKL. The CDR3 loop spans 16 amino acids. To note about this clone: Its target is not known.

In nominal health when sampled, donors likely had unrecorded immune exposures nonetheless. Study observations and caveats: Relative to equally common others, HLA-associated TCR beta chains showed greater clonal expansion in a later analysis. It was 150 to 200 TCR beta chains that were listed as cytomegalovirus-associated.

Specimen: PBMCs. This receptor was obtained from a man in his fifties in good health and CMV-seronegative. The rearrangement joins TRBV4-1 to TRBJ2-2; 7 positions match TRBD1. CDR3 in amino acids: CASSHLGQSNTGELFF. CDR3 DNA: TGCGCCAGCAGCCATTTGGGACAGTCGAACACCGGGGAGCTGTTTTTT.